The rows below give T cell receptor beta chains drawn from one sample of a study of shared T cell receptors in the human thymus. Generated by immunoSEQ multiplex PCR, the TCRdb table keeps only in-frame clones and is missing some. This sample has hundreds of thousands of clones, with approximately 90% found just once. The data were also submitted as part of a second study, on human thymus T cells.

Sequenced material: thymocytes. Receptors originate from a boy in the first two years of life with a congenital heart defect. Each CDR3 is given with its conserved first and last residue.

J gene	V gene	CDR3 protein
TRBJ2-7	TRBV29-1	CSVWTARNYEQYF
TRBJ2-1	TRBV4-3	CASSQEILAGYNEQFF
TRBJ1-2	TRBV30	CAWSVGAGNYTF
TRBJ2-7	TRBV14	CASSQDPTGEPEQYF
TRBJ1-3	TRBV6-5	CASSPRDSRNTIYF
TRBJ1-2	TRBV6-5	CASSYLGPGEIYGYTF
TRBJ1-1	TRBV2	CASSVPAGQLENTEAFF
TRBJ1-4	TRBV28	CASSATDRRGEKLFF
TRBJ2-1	TRBV21-1	CASSILAGGPHNEQFF
TRBJ1-2	TRBV9	CASSTRNQAGLYLGGYTF
TRBJ2-2	TRBV5-6	CASSTKDRGQWGGELFF
TRBJ2-2	TRBV4-3	CASSQDIGGTGELFF
TRBJ2-7	TRBV5-6	CASSSPQGVPYEQYF
TRBJ2-7	TRBV28	CASSHRLAGVGEQYF
TRBJ1-3	TRBV6-6	CASSHRGSSGNTIYF
TRBJ1-4	TRBV2	CASSNTGQGPNEKLFF
TRBJ2-6	TRBV5-6	CASSTGQASGANVLTF
TRBJ2-3	TRBV5-6	CASSLARRTDTQYF
TRBJ2-3	TRBV27	CASRIAGGSPFSSTDTQYF
TRBJ2-7	TRBV25-1	CASSESQGGQYYEQYF
TRBJ2-5	TRBV5-1	CASSLRGLAEETQYF
TRBJ1-2	TRBV25-1	CASSEGRGKYGYTF
TRBJ2-1	TRBV5-1	CASSVPGLAPPTGYNEQFF
TRBJ2-7	TRBV6-6	CASSYSWQGEQYF
NA	TRBV6-6	CASSTSVYEQYF
TRBJ2-6	TRBV9	CASSVGARNSGANVLTF
TRBJ2-7	TRBV10-3	CAISESMWEGSYEQYF
TRBJ2-1	TRBV5-4	CASSFLPHIPYNEQFF
TRBJ1-1	TRBV2	CASNGGGMNTEAFF
TRBJ1-1	TRBV28	CASSFNRQGVSEAFF
TRBJ1-1	TRBV14	CASSRRSHGTEAFF
TRBJ1-3	TRBV28	CASSLRDRSNSGNTIYF
TRBJ2-1	TRBV27	CASSLWGRPMFF